One and the same sample provided the 29 T cell receptor beta chains below, sequenced in a study of blood T cells in healthy people across ages. The authors ran a second PCR of 7 to 11 cycles using a sample-barcoded 5' primer and a J-beta primer mix. TCRdb re-called the 5' RACE reads with MiXCR, one entry per CDR3 protein. The table shows around 750,000 distinct CDR3 sequences, with about 53% occurring only once. The sequencing sample was made of blood. The receptor source for this set is an older man in good health.

In this sample, this clonotype turned up a few times. The chain carries TRBV5-1 and TRBJ1-1; possible D gene TRBD1, 5 bases. V was cut by 0 bases and J by 5 bases, with 14 bases left in between. Germline-derived CDR1 and CDR2 are SGHRS and YFSETQ. CDR3 size: 15 residues. CDR3 amino acids: CASSLVVGGSTEAFF. As DNA, the CDR3 is TGCGCCAGCAGCTTGGTTGTTGGGGGGTCTACTGAAGCTTTCTTT.

This chain connects TRBV7-9 to TRBJ2-5; TRBD2 is a possible D gene (6 bases). Judging by the DNA end, TRBJ2-7 fits better; the J call may be wrong. The germline gives CDR1 SEHNR, CDR2 FQNEAQ (reference sequence). This CDR3 has 16 residues. CDR3 in amino acids: CASSLGPAAGSYEQYF. CDR3 nucleotide sequence: TGTGCCAGCAGCCTCGGTCCCGCGGCGGGGTCCTACGAGCAGTACTTC.

The chain couples TRBV20-1 to TRBJ2-3; D gene unclear. Trimming removed 3 bases from V and 10 bases from J, with 11 bases in between. Germline assignment: CDR1 DFQATT and CDR2 SNEGSKA (reference sequence). CDR3 length equals 11 residues. In DNA, the CDR3 is TGCAGTGCTAGTAAGGAGATGGCGCAGTATTTT. Translating gives CSASKEMAQYF.

V is TRBV10-3 and J is TRBJ2-7; 10 positions match TRBD2. The ends lost 6 bases at V and 0 bases at J; junction bases unmatched: 5. The CDR3 contains 15 residues. Germline V CDR1 and CDR2: ENHRY, SYGVKD. CDR3 coding DNA: TGTGCCATCAGGCCGGGGACTAGCGACTCCTACGAGCAGTACTTC. As protein: CAIRPGTSDSYEQYF.

The chain is built from TRBV7-2 and TRBJ2-7, with TRBD1 identical over 7 bases. This CDR3 comprises 14 residues. The V segment lost 5 bases and the J segment 4 bases; nucleotides outside the gene matches: 8. Germline V gene sequence: CDR1 SGHTA, CDR2 FQGNSA. As DNA, the CDR3 is TGTGCCAGCAGCCCTTCCGGGACAGTTTACGAGCAGTACTTC. Its protein is CASSPSGTVYEQYF.

The chain uses TRBV12-3 or TRBV12-4 and TRBJ1-1; 9 nucleotides match TRBD1. The ends lost 5 bases at V and 5 bases at J; junction bases unmatched: 3. CDR3 size: 13 residues. The CDR3 is CASSGTGWTEAFF. CDR3 in DNA: TGTGCCAGCAGTGGGACAGGGTGGACTGAAGCTTTCTTT.

This clonotype has a handful of counts. This chain uses TRBV9 with TRBJ2-4; TRBD1 matches at 8 bases. The J segment lost 8 bases and the V segment lost 0 bases, leaving 10 bases of the junction unmatched. The CDR3 length is 16 residues. Looked up from germline, CDR1 is SGDLS and CDR2 is YYNGEE. The CDR3 DNA is TGTGCCAGCAGCGTAGGACAGGGGACCCAAGCGGACATTCAGTACTTC. Its protein product is CASSVGQGTQADIQYF.

This clonotype was seen more than once but under ten times. The chain combines TRBV20-1 with TRBJ2-4; 8 bases fit TRBD2. The J call may be mistaken, given a closer DNA end match to TRBJ2-7. The CDR3 runs 13 residues. CDR1 is DFQATT, CDR2 SNEGSKA, per germline (reference sequence). The CDR3 nucleotides read TGCAGTGCCCTTACGGGACTAGACTACGAGCAGTACTTC. It is translated as CSALTGLDYEQYF.

The gene calls are TRBV2 and TRBJ1-1, with 9 nucleotides matching TRBD1. The V and J ends lost 7 bases and 2 bases, in that order; junction bases with no gene match: 5. The germline V gene encodes CDR1 SNHLY and CDR2 FYNNEI. The CDR3 runs 14 residues. The CDR3 reads CASTMDRGNTEAFF. In DNA form, the CDR3 reads TGTGCCAGCACCATGGACAGGGGTAACACTGAAGCTTTCTTT.

The chain joins TRBV3-1 to TRBJ2-4; the D call may be TRBD1 or TRBD2 (5 bases each). The ends were cut back, 3 bases at V and 0 bases at J, with 15 bases in the middle. Germline CDR1 reads LGHDT; CDR2 reads YNNKEL (reference sequence). The CDR3 consists of 17 residues. The CDR3 bases are TGTGCCAGCAGCCATACCGCAGGGAGTCTAGCCAAAAACATTCAGTACTTC. It encodes CASSHTAGSLAKNIQYF. The variable domain in full, completed from reference TRBV3-1 and TRBJ2-4, reads DTAVSQTPKYLVTQMGNDKSIKCEQNLGHDTMYWYKQDSKKFLKIMFSYNNKELIINETVPNRFSPKSPDKAHLNLHINSLELGDSAVYFCASSHTAGSLAKNIQYFGAGTRLSVL.

V gene TRBV5-1 combines with J gene TRBJ2-1; tentative D call: TRBD2 (6 bases). The V gene lost 3 bases and the J gene lost 4 bases, with 14 bases spanning the gap. The CDR3 spans 15 residues. CDR1 and CDR2 from the germline V gene are SGHRS and YFSETQ. The CDR3 reads CASSWGDRRYNEQFF. In DNA form, the CDR3 reads TGCGCCAGCAGCTGGGGGGACCGTAGGTACAATGAGCAGTTCTTC. Full variable domain (missing parts from reference TRBV5-1 and TRBJ2-1): KAGVTQTPRYLIKTRGQQVTLSCSPISGHRSVSWYQQTPGQGLQFLFEYFSETQRNKGNFPGRFSGRQFSNSRSEMNVSTLELGDSALYLCASSWGDRRYNEQFFGPGTRLTVL.

This clonotype occurred a few times. The V call is TRBV7-4, the J call TRBJ2-7; TRBD2 matches 9 bases. The V and J ends lost 10 bases and 2 bases, in that order; junction bases with no gene match: 15. Germline CDR1 reads SGHVT; CDR2 reads SQSDAQ. This CDR3 region has 16 residues. In DNA, the CDR3 is TGTGCCACGGAGGGGCGGGAGGGCCATTTCCCCTACGAGCAGTACTTC. Its protein is CATEGREGHFPYEQYF. The variable domain in full, with the rest retrieved from reference TRBV7-4 and TRBJ2-7, is GAGVSQSPRYKVAKRGRDVALRCDSISGHVTLYWYRQTLGQGSEVLTYSQSDAQRDKSGRPSGRFSAERPERSVSTLKIQRTEQGDSAVYLCATEGREGHFPYEQYFGPGTRLTVT.

This clonotype was recorded once. This chain links TRBV4-1 with TRBJ2-7, with 7 bases lining up with TRBD2. The CDR3 has 16 residues. The V gene's germline CDR1 is MGHRA and CDR2 YSYEKL. J lost 2 bases, V lost 2 bases, and 9 bases had no gene match. The CDR3 bases are TGCGCCAGCAGCCAATATCCGGGACTACCAACCTACGAGCAGTACTTC. It encodes CASSQYPGLPTYEQYF.

In its sample, this clonotype was seen a few times. CDR3: CSVLDRSYEQYF. CDR3 bases: TGCAGCGTGTTGGACAGATCCTACGAGCAGTACTTC. The chain couples TRBV29-1 to TRBJ2-7; tentative D call: TRBD1 (6 bases). Germline V CDR1 and CDR2: SQVTM, ANQGSEA. V shed 6 bases and J shed 1 base, with 10 bases lying between them. The CDR3 consists of 12 residues.

Only a few counts were recorded for this clonotype. The CDR3 protein is CATSGPGQASYEQYF. The CDR3 DNA reads as TGTGCCACCAGTGGGCCGGGACAGGCCTCCTACGAGCAGTACTTC. V gene TRBV24-1 combines with J gene TRBJ2-7, with 8 bases that match TRBD1. The V and J ends lost 5 bases and 0 bases, in that order; junction bases with no gene match: 5. The CDR3 spans 15 residues. Germline V lookup: CDR1 KGHDR, CDR2 SFDVKD.

The rearrangement links TRBV6-5 to TRBJ1-6; D perhaps matches TRBD1 (6 bases). This CDR3 region has 14 residues. Germline CDR1 MNHEY, CDR2 SVGAGI. V lost 11 bases to trimming and J lost 9 bases, with 20 bases between them. CDR3 region: CAGHRVRCCSPLHF. In nucleotides, the CDR3 is TGTGCCGGCCACAGGGTTCGGTGTTGTTCACCCCTCCACTTT.

This clonotype was seen a single time. The chain has TRBV24-1 and TRBJ2-3; 13 bases align to TRBD2. The CDR3 extends over 16 amino acids. Germline V gives CDR1 KGHDR, CDR2 SFDVKD. Losses at the gene ends were 2 bases for V and 7 bases for J; bases not matched to a gene: 5. The CDR3 DNA reads as TGTGCCACCAGTGATTCACTAGCGGGAGGGCCTTATACGCAGTATTTT. This codes for CATSDSLAGGPYTQYF.

The chain recombines TRBV6-1 with TRBJ1-6; D call uncertain. Per germline, CDR1 MNHNS and CDR2 SASEGT. CDR3 size: 17 residues. Trimming pared 6 bases from V and 0 bases from J, leaving 15 bases between. This chain's CDR3 is CASSSDRLGSYNSPLHF. The CDR3 DNA sequence: TGTGCCAGCAGCTCTGACCGACTGGGCTCCTATAATTCACCCCTCCACTTT.

V is TRBV14 and J is TRBJ2-1, with TRBD2 matching over 8 bases. Germline values: CDR1 SGHDN, CDR2 FVKESK. After removal of 1 base from V and 7 bases from J, the junction contained 12 bases not matched to a gene. The CDR3 has 17 amino acids. CDR3 coding DNA: TGTGCCAGCAGCCAAGTAAGCGGGAGTGTTAGGAGGAATGAGCAGTTCTTC. Encoded protein: CASSQVSGSVRRNEQFF.

CDR3 protein: CASSRDRVVTEAFF. In DNA form, the CDR3 reads TGTGCCAGCAGTAGGGACAGGGTTGTCACTGAAGCTTTCTTT. J is TRBJ1-1 and V is TRBV6-5; TRBD1 agrees at 9 bases. V gave up 5 bases and J gave up 4 bases; unmatched junction bases: 5. CDR3 length: 14 residues. CDR1 is MNHEY, CDR2 SVGAGI, per germline.

The chain couples TRBV20-1 to TRBJ2-4, with 9 bases fitting TRBD2. The end of the DNA is better explained by TRBJ2-7, so the J call may be wrong. The V gene's germline CDR1 is DFQATT and CDR2 SNEGSKA (reference sequence). The CDR3 has 14 residues. DNA for the CDR3: TGCAGTGCTAGAGCGGGACTAGCCGCTCTCGAGCAGTACTTC. Protein: CSARAGLAALEQYF.

The chain employs TRBV29-1 and TRBJ2-1; 7 nucleotides agree with TRBD1. With 6 bases clipped from V and 10 bases from J, the junction kept 9 bases outside the gene matches. CDR3 size: 12 residues. Germline V lookup: CDR1 SQVTM, CDR2 ANQGSEA. CDR3: CSVYTGVYEQFF. The DNA for the CDR3 is TGCAGCGTCTACACAGGGGTCTACGAGCAGTTCTTC.

This clonotype appeared a few times. V is TRBV29-1 and J is TRBJ2-1, with 8 bases lining up with TRBD2. Germline V gene sequence: CDR1 SQVTM, CDR2 ANQGSEA. This CDR3 spans 16 amino acids. Unmatched junction bases numbered 14, after V lost 2 bases and J lost 8 bases. The CDR3 loop is CSVERLLAARTYEQFF. CDR3 coding DNA: TGCAGCGTTGAACGGCTACTAGCGGCCCGTACCTATGAGCAGTTCTTC.

This clonotype was detected only a few times. Written as DNA, the CDR3 is TGTGCCAGCAGTTACCGCGGGAGGGCCCAAGAGACCCAGTACTTC. It specifies CASSYRGRAQETQYF. The chain combines TRBV6-2 or TRBV6-3 with TRBJ2-5, with TRBD2 identical over 9 bases. The J segment lost 1 base and the V segment lost 2 bases, leaving 2 bases of the junction unmatched. The CDR3 has 15 amino acids. The V gene's germline CDR1 is MNHEY and CDR2 SVGEGT.

This clonotype was counted between two and nine times. The chain combines TRBV20-1 with TRBJ1-1, with unresolved D. The CDR3 length is 15 residues. Per germline, CDR1 DFQATT and CDR2 SNEGSKA (reference sequence). Trimming removed 0 bases at V and 0 bases at J, with 11 bases between. The CDR3 protein is CSAREQGRLNTEAFF. The CDR3 DNA reads TGCAGTGCTAGAGAACAAGGCAGGTTGAACACTGAAGCTTTCTTT.

This chain links TRBV12-3 or TRBV12-4 with TRBJ1-4; 7 nucleotides agree with TRBD1. CDR3 size: 15 residues. V dropped 8 bases and J dropped 0; count of bases not matched to a gene: 6. The CDR3 region is CASAYRGATNEKLFF. CDR3 nucleotide sequence: TGTGCCAGCGCTTACAGGGGAGCAACTAATGAAAAACTGTTTTTT.

The chain carries TRBV2 and TRBJ2-2; possible D gene TRBD2, 6 bases. Between the trimmed V and J ends, which lost 3 bases and 5 bases, there was a span of 13 bases. Germline-derived CDR1 and CDR2 are SNHLY and FYNNEI. The CDR3 runs 15 residues. In nucleotides, the CDR3 is TGTGCCAGCAGTGATCTAGCTGGGGGGACCGGGGAGCTGTTTTTT. It encodes CASSDLAGGTGELFF.

The V gene is TRBV7-6, the J gene TRBJ2-1; D remains ambiguous. The V gene lost 1 base and the J gene lost 10 bases, with 14 bases spanning the gap. Per the germline V gene, CDR1 is SGHVS and CDR2 is FNYEAQ. The length of the CDR3 is 14 residues. CDR3 sequence (DNA): TGTGCCAGCAGCTTAGTTCCGGCACGAAGGGAGCAGTTCTTC. Encoded protein: CASSLVPARREQFF. The variable domain in full, with the rest retrieved from reference TRBV7-6 and TRBJ2-1, is GAGVSQSPRYKVTKRGQDVALRCDPISGHVSLYWYRQALGQGPEFLTYFNYEAQQDKSGLPNDRFSAERPEGSISTLTIQRTEQRDSAMYRCASSLVPARREQFFGPGTRLTVL.

The J gene is TRBJ1-1, the V gene TRBV24-1, with TRBD1 matching 8 bases. CDR1 is KGHDR and CDR2 is SFDVKD in the germline V gene. The CDR3 extends over 14 amino acids. V lost 9 bases to trimming and J lost 1 base; unmatched junction nucleotides: 6. The CDR3 sequence is CATRQGRGNTEAFF. CDR3 in DNA: TGTGCCACCCGACAGGGGAGAGGGAACACTGAAGCTTTCTTT.